The 17 T cell receptor beta chains reported below all come from one sample, sequenced in a study of OX40 agonist ivuxolimab in advanced cancers. Repertoires were generated with immunoSEQ multiplex PCR, while TCRdb's copy carries only in-frame clones and drops some. The sample yields around 20,000 clones, around 74% seen once. Sequences were derived from CD4+ or CD8+ T cells sorted from blood, sampled in a trial of the OX40 agonist ivuxolimab. These TCRs come from an adult with an advanced solid tumor such as melanoma, head and neck, liver or kidney cancer.

The chain combines TRBV7-9 with TRBJ1-3; TRBD1 agrees at 8 bases. The CDR3 runs 17 residues. Germline V gene data show CDR1 as SEHNR and CDR2 as FQNEAQ (reference sequence). J lost 0 bases, V lost 4 bases, and 8 bases had no gene match. CDR3 in amino acids: CASSYGQGPSSGNTIYF. The CDR3 DNA reads TGTGCCAGCAGCTATGGACAGGGCCCTTCCTCTGGAAACACCATATATTTT.

For this clone: One end of the junction varies from germline; a read error may be responsible. This chain links TRBV7-7 with TRBJ1-1, with D uncertain. This CDR3 contains 15 residues. Germline V CDR1 and CDR2: SSHAT, FNYEAQ (reference sequence). CDR3 coding DNA: TGTGCTAGCAGCCCCGTCTCATCCAGGAACACTGAAGCTTTCTTT. This translates into CASSPVSSRNTEAFF.

This sequence joins TRBV9 and TRBJ2-3; 8 bases are a match to TRBD2. Germline V CDR1 and CDR2: SGDLS, YYNGEE. The CDR3 is made up of 17 amino acids. Trimming took 0 bases from V and 2 from J; bases not matched to a gene: 8. The CDR3 sequence: CASSVAGGYVSTDTQYF. The CDR3 DNA follows: TGTGCCAGCAGCGTAGCGGGAGGGTATGTGTCCACAGATACGCAGTATTTT. Combining the CDR3 with reference TRBV9 and TRBJ2-3 gives the whole variable domain DSGVTQTPKHLITATGQRVTLRCSPRSGDLSVYWYQQSLDQGLQFLIQYYNGEERAKGNILERFSAQQFPDLHSELNLSSLELGDSALYFCASSVAGGYVSTDTQYFGPGTRLTVL.

The V and J genes are TRBV29-1 and TRBJ2-1; 12 nucleotides line up with TRBD2. This CDR3 is 14 amino acids long. The germline CDR1 and CDR2 sequences are SQVTM and ANQGSEA. Trimming took 7 bases from V and 5 from J; bases not matched to a gene: 6. The CDR3 is CSGGLAGLNNEQFF. The CDR3 region has the DNA TGCAGCGGCGGACTAGCGGGGCTAAACAATGAGCAGTTCTTC.

This clone turned up a few times. The chain joins TRBV10-1 to TRBJ2-3; no reliable D call. The germline CDR1 and CDR2 sequences are WNHNN and SYGVQD (reference sequence). CDR3 length: 13 residues. With 3 bases removed from V and 0 bases from J, the gap between germline ends came to 4 bases. The CDR3 sequence is CASSDTSTDTQYF. CDR3 bases: TGCGCCAGCAGTGATACTAGCACAGATACGCAGTATTTT.

This clone was seen once. The CDR3 sequence: CASSEFNIAEAFF. In nucleotides, the CDR3 is TGTGCCAGCAGTGAGTTTAATATCGCTGAAGCTTTCTTT. V usage is TRBV6-1 and J usage is TRBJ1-1; the D is unclear. CDR1 and CDR2 from the germline V gene are MNHNS and SASEGT. V lost 3 bases, J lost 6 bases, and 11 bases lay in between. The CDR3 sequence is 13 residues long.

This rearrangement joins TRBV19 to TRBJ1-1; 7 bases line up with TRBD1. Germline V gene data show CDR1 as LNHDA and CDR2 as SQIVND (reference sequence). The CDR3 runs 15 residues. The trim removed 2 bases at V and 3 bases at J, leaving 6 bases unmatched. As DNA, the CDR3 is TGTGCCAGTAGTATAACAGGGGCAGGATACACTGAAGCTTTCTTT. Protein sequence: CASSITGAGYTEAFF.

V is TRBV21-1 and J is TRBJ2-7; TRBD1 is the table's D call, not checked against the DNA. TRBV21-1 corresponds to a pseudogene. The CDR3 spans 16 residues. The CDR3 is CASSESPDRMAYEQYF. CDR3 sequence (DNA): TGTGCCAGCAGCGAGAGCCCCGACAGGATGGCCTACGAGCAGTACTTC.

The chain joins TRBV9 to TRBJ2-1, with D maybe TRBD2 (5 bases). Trimming shortened V by 3 bases and J by 2 bases, and 18 bases separated the two germline ends. The CDR3 is 17 amino acids. CDR1 is SGDLS, CDR2 YYNGEE, per germline. CDR3 in amino acids: CASSGGISNGPYNEQFF. CDR3 DNA: TGTGCCAGCAGCGGAGGGATCAGTAACGGACCCTACAATGAGCAGTTCTTC.

Comment on this clone: This likely comes from a read error, as the CDR3 has no conserved phenylalanine or tryptophan at its end. No DNA is shown, since the ends of the CDR3 on it are uncertain; the CDR3 is the one TCRdb lists. This chain connects TRBV27 to TRBJ1-2. Germline V CDR1 and CDR2: MNHEY, SMNVEV (reference sequence). Termini included, the CDR3 measures 8 amino acids. This CDR3 is CASSDQGR.

This sequence joins TRBV27 and TRBJ2-1, with 9 bases identical to TRBD2. The CDR3 totals 15 residues. V trimming: 2 bases; J trimming: 5 bases; junction bases outside the gene matches: 4. Germline assignment: CDR1 MNHEY and CDR2 SMNVEV (reference sequence). CDR3: CASSLGGRANNEQFF. The CDR3 DNA sequence: TGTGCCAGCAGTTTAGGCGGGAGGGCCAACAATGAGCAGTTCTTC.

This clone appeared once. J is TRBJ1-1 and V is TRBV7-8; TRBD1 matches 10 bases. V shed 1 base and J 1 base; nucleotides not matched to a gene: 3. CDR1 is SGHVS and CDR2 is FQNEAQ in the germline V gene. The length of the CDR3 is 16 residues. The CDR3 here is CASSLEDRGRNTEAFF. DNA for the CDR3: TGTGCCAGCAGCTTAGAAGACAGGGGGCGGAACACTGAAGCTTTCTTT.

The V call is TRBV7-9, the J call TRBJ1-1; D ambiguous. Germline V lookup: CDR1 SEHNR, CDR2 FQNEAQ (reference sequence). This CDR3 contains 14 residues. Trimming left V 6 bases short and J 6 bases short, with 17 bases between. This CDR3 reads CASRSSKNSAEAFF. The CDR3 DNA is TGTGCCAGCAGAAGTAGTAAGAACTCTGCTGAAGCTTTCTTT.

The chain is built from TRBV7-9 and TRBJ2-1; weak D call: TRBD1 (6 bases). There are 13 residues in the CDR3. Germline-derived CDR1 and CDR2 are SEHNR and FQNEAQ (reference sequence). V was clipped by 5 bases and J by 4 bases, with 9 bases between them. The CDR3 nucleotides are TGTGCCAGCAGCCCCGGGACATACAATGAGCAGTTCTTC. It is translated as CASSPGTYNEQFF.

V and J are TRBV7-9 and TRBJ1-1, with TRBD1 matching 7 bases. CDR1 and CDR2 (germline): SEHNR, FQNEAQ (reference sequence). The trim removed 3 bases at V and 0 bases at J, leaving 1 base unmatched. CDR3 length: 14 residues. CDR3 sequence reads: CASSFTGVNTEAFF. The CDR3, as DNA: TGTGCCAGCAGCTTTACAGGGGTGAACACTGAAGCTTTCTTT.

This clone appeared a few times. This chain joins TRBV6-6 and TRBJ1-6; TRBD1 might be the D (5 bases). The V end was cut by 6 bases, the J end by 14 bases, with 20 bases between. Per the germline V gene, CDR1 is MNHNY and CDR2 is SVGAGI (reference sequence). This CDR3 contains 14 residues. CDR3 in DNA: TGTGCCAGCAGCGAACCGACTGGGTCGGGGGCCCTCCACTTT. The encoded protein is CASSEPTGSGALHF.

To note about this clone: Given a much more abundant clone one base away, this may be a read error. V gene TRBV5-4 combines with J gene TRBJ2-5; 11 bases fit TRBD1. Gene TRBJ2-7 matches the end of the DNA better, so the J call may be wrong. CDR1 and CDR2 (germline): SGHNT, YYREEE (reference sequence). This CDR3 has 14 amino acids. CDR3 residues: CASSSGTGGYEQYF. The CDR3 nucleotides are TGTGCCAGCAGCTCCGGGACAGGGGGCTACGAGCAGTACTTC.